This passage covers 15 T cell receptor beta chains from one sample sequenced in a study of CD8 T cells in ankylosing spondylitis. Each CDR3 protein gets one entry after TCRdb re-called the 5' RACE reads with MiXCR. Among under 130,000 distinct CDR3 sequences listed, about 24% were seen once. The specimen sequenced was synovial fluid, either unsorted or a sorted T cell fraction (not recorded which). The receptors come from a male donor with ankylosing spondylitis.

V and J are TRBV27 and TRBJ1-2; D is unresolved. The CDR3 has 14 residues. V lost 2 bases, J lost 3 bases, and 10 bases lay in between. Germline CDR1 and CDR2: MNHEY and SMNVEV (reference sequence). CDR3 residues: CASSLRAGYYGYTF. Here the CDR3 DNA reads TGTGCCAGCAGTTTACGGGCGGGATACTATGGCTACACCTTC.

CDR3 in amino acids: CASSPGQGARASGNTIYF. The CDR3, as DNA: TGTGCCAGCAGCCCGGGACAGGGAGCCCGAGCGTCTGGAAACACCATATATTTT. This rearrangement joins TRBV4-2 to TRBJ1-3; TRBD1 agrees at 9 bases. Unmatched junction bases numbered 11, after V lost 4 bases and J lost 1 base. CDR1 and CDR2 from the germline V gene are LGHNA and YNFKEQ. The CDR3 has 18 amino acids.

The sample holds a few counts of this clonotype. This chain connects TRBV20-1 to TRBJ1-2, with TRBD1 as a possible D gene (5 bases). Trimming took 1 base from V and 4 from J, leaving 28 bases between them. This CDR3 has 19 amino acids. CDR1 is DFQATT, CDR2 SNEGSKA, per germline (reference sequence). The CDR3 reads CSARVWGVPGRSGVYGYTF. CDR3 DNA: TGCAGTGCTAGAGTTTGGGGGGTTCCGGGCCGAAGTGGGGTCTATGGCTACACCTTC.

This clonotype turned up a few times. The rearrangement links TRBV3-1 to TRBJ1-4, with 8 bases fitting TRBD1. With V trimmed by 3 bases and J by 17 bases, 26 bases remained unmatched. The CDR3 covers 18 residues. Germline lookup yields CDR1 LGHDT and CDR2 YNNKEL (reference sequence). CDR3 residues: CASSQGGDRGSPQGPHFF. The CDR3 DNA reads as TGTGCCAGCAGCCAGGGAGGAGACAGGGGTTCTCCCCAGGGTCCCCACTTTTTT.

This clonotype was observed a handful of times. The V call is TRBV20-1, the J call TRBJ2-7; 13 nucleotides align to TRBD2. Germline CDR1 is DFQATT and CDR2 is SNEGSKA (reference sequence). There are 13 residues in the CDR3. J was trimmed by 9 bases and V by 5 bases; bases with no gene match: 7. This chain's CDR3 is CSAEPGLAGRQYF. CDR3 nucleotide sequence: TGCAGTGCTGAACCGGGACTAGCGGGAAGGCAGTACTTC.

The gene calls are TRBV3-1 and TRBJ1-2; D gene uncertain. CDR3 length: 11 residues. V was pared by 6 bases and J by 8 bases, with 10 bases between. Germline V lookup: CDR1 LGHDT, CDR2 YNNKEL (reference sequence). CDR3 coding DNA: TGTGCCAGCAGGCAGGCGGGAGGCTACACCTTC. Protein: CASRQAGGYTF. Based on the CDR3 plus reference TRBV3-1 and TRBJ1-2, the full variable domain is DTAVSQTPKYLVTQMGNDKSIKCEQNLGHDTMYWYKQDSKKFLKIMFSYNNKELIINETVPNRFSPKSPDKAHLNLHINSLELGDSAVYFCASRQAGGYTFGSGTRLTVV.

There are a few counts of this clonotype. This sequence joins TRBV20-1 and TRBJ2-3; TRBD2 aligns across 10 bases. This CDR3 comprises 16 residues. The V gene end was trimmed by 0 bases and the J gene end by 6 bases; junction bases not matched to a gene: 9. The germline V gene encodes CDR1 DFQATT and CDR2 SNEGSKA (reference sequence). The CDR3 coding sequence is TGCAGTGCTAGAGACCCCCTGGGGACTAGCGTTGATACGCAGTATTTT. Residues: CSARDPLGTSVDTQYF.

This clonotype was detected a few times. CDR3 in DNA: TGTGCCAGCAGGCAGACAGGTTCCTACGAGCAGTACGTC. This codes for CASRQTGSYEQYV. The chain has TRBV11-2 and TRBJ2-7; D possibly corresponds to TRBD1 (6 bases). The ends were cut back, 6 bases at V and 1 base at J, with 10 bases in the middle. The CDR3 consists of 13 residues. Looked up from germline, CDR1 is SGHAT and CDR2 is FQNNGV.

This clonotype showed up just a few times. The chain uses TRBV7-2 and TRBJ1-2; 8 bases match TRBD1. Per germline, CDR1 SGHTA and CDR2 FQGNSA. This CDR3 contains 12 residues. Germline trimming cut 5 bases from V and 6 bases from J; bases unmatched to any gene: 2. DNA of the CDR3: TGTGCCAGCAGCCGACAGGGGAATGGCTACACCTTC. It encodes CASSRQGNGYTF.

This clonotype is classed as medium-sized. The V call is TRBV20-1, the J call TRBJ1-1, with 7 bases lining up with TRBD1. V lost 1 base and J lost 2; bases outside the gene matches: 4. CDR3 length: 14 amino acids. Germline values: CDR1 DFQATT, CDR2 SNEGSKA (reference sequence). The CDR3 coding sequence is TGCAGTGCTAGAGTTGGGACAGCAAACACTGAAGCTTTCTTT. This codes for CSARVGTANTEAFF.

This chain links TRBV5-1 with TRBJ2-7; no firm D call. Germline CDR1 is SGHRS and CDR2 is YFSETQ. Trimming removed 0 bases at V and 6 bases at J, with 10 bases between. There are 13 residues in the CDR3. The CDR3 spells CASSLGGTGEQYF. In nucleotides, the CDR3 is TGCGCCAGCAGCTTGGGGGGAACCGGCGAGCAGTACTTC.

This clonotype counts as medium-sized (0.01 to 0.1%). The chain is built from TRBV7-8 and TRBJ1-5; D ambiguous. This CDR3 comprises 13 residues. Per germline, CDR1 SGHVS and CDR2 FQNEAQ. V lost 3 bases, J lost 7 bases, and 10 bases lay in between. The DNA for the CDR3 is TGTGCCAGCAGCTTGGGAGATGGGCAGCCCCAGCATTTT. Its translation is CASSLGDGQPQHF.

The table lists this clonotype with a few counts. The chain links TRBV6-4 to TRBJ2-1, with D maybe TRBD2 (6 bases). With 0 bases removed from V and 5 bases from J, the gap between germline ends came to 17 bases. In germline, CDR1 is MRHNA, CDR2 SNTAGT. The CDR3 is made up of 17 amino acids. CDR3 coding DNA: TGTGCCAGCAGTGACTCTCTTTGGGGCGGGGATAACAATGAGCAGTTCTTC. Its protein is CASSDSLWGGDNNEQFF.

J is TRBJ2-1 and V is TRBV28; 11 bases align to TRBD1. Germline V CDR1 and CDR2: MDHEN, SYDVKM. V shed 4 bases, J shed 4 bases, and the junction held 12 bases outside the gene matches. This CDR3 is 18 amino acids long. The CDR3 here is CASSSHSPGQGVYNEQFF. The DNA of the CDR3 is TGTGCCAGCAGTTCCCACTCACCGGGACAGGGGGTATACAATGAGCAGTTCTTC.

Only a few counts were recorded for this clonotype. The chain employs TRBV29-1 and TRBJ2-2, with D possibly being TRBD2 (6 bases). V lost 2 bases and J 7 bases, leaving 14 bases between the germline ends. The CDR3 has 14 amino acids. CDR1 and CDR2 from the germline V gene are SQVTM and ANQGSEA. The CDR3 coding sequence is TGCAGCGTTGAAAGCCCCGGGGAGGACGGGGAGCTGTTTTTT. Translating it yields CSVESPGEDGELFF.